This T cell receptor (beta chain) derives from a study of blood T cell repertoires in COVID-19. Profiled with immunoSEQ multiplex PCR; TCRdb holds only in-frame clones, not every one. There are approximately 120,000 clones in the sample; around 89% occur only once, and roughly 7.6% lies in the top ten. The germline V and J ends were trimmed by 4 bases and 4 bases, with 8 bases remaining between them. Germline CDR1 is SGHDN and CDR2 is FVKESK. The CDR3 totals 14 residues. This receptor was obtained from a man aged 50-60 years with acute or convalescent COVID-19. J is TRBJ1-6 and V is TRBV14; unclear D gene. Material: peripheral blood. The CDR3 nucleotides are TGTGCCAGCAGCCCAAGAACATATAATTCACCCCTCCACTTT. Its protein product is CASSPRTYNSPLHF.